A single sample is the source of the 24 T cell receptor beta chains below, sequenced in a study of T-cell memory formation after mild COVID-19 listed by TCRdb under 2021. The method was 5' RACE. Instrument used: Illumina NovaSeq 6000. TCRdb reran the public reads through fastp at Q25 and MiXCR, keeping productive beta chains. Every distinct CDR3 protein forms one entry, paired with its most common genes and DNA. This sample comprises some 350,000 distinct CDR3 sequences, approximately 15% of them detected only once. Approximately 20% of the sample belongs to the ten largest clones. Input material: PBMCs or a T cell subset sorted from them (not recorded which). The source is a man younger than 30 who had mild COVID-19 (a few samples of this study predate the infection). The sample titles of this study are shuffled in the database, so cell type and time point are left out; the donor was told from shared clones.

CDR3 residues: CASTMGSRELFF. In nucleotides, the CDR3 is TGTGCCAGCACCATGGGGAGCAGGGAGCTGTTTTTT. This chain uses TRBV7-3 with TRBJ2-2; a possible D gene is TRBD2 (5 bases). CDR3 length: 12 residues. The germline V and J ends were trimmed by 7 bases and 9 bases, with 12 bases remaining between them. Looked up from germline, CDR1 is SGHTA and CDR2 is FQGTGA.

This chain joins TRBV2 and TRBJ2-3; TRBD2 aligns across 9 bases. This CDR3 is 16 amino acids long. CDR1 is SNHLY, CDR2 FYNNEI, per germline. V lost 4 bases to trimming and J lost 1 base; unmatched junction nucleotides: 6. The CDR3 is CASSANSGGGTDTQYF. The CDR3 bases are TGTGCCAGCAGTGCCAATAGCGGGGGCGGCACAGATACGCAGTATTTT.

This clonotype was seen only a few times. V is TRBV5-1 and J is TRBJ2-1; 8 nucleotides match TRBD2. The trim removed 5 bases at V and 6 bases at J, leaving 7 bases unmatched. CDR3 length: 14 amino acids. Per the germline V gene, CDR1 is SGHRS and CDR2 is YFSETQ. Here the CDR3 DNA reads TGCGCCAGCAGAGGCGGGGGGACCAGCAATGAGCAGTTCTTC. Its translation is CASRGGGTSNEQFF.

The gene calls are TRBV9 and TRBJ2-2; 8 nucleotides agree with TRBD2. V lost 4 bases, J lost 3 bases, and 14 bases stayed unmatched. CDR3 length: 18 amino acids. From germline, CDR1 is SGDLS and CDR2 YYNGEE. CDR3 loop: CASSPRPGGPVDTGELFF. CDR3 bases: TGTGCCAGCAGCCCCCGCCCGGGGGGGCCCGTGGACACCGGGGAGCTGTTTTTT.

The sample holds a few counts of this clonotype. The chain is built from TRBV20-1 and TRBJ1-3; possible D gene TRBD1, 6 bases. Germline V gene sequence: CDR1 DFQATT, CDR2 SNEGSKA (reference sequence). Between the trimmed V and J ends, which lost 5 bases and 0 bases, there was a span of 14 bases. This CDR3 contains 15 residues. CDR3 nucleotides: TGCAGTGCTGGCCTACAGGGCCTCTCTGGAAACACCATATATTTT. It specifies CSAGLQGLSGNTIYF.

V is TRBV14 and J is TRBJ2-3, with no clear D. This CDR3 is built from 17 residues. Germline V CDR1 and CDR2: SGHDN, FVKESK. V dropped 6 bases and J dropped 2 bases, with 21 bases sitting between them. The CDR3 nucleotides read TGTGCCAGCAGTCCGAAGTCGTGGTATGCAGACACAGATACGCAGTATTTT. Translating gives CASSPKSWYADTDTQYF. The full variable domain, its missing parts supplied by reference TRBV14 and TRBJ2-3, is EAGVTQFPSHSVIEKGQTVTLRCDPISGHDNLYWYRRVMGKEIKFLLHFVKESKQDESGMPNNRFLAERTGGTYSTLKVQPAELEDSGVYFCASSPKSWYADTDTQYFGPGTRLTVL.

This clonotype was detected only a few times. Relative to the germline gene, one junction end is altered; a read error may explain this. The chain employs TRBV7-7 and TRBJ1-2; D is perhaps TRBD1 (5 bases). The CDR3 has 15 residues. Looked up from germline, CDR1 is SSHAT and CDR2 is FNYEAQ (reference sequence). CDR3 nucleotides: TGTGCTAGCAGCCCCCTTGCCGGGACTCACTATGGCTACACCTTC. Its translation: CASSPLAGTHYGYTF.

In regard to this clonotype: One end of the junction fails to match germline, which may point to a read error. The chain carries TRBV24-1 and TRBJ2-5, with TRBD2 as a possible D gene (6 bases). Germline CDR1 and CDR2: KGHDR and SFDVKD. The CDR3 contains 16 residues. The chain's CDR3 is CDTSVPPVSGRETQYF. DNA of the CDR3: TGTGACACCAGTGTACCCCCCGTTTCAGGGAGGGAGACCCAGTACTTC.

This clonotype was detected only a few times. The chain employs TRBV18 and TRBJ1-3; a possible D gene is TRBD1 (5 bases). Trimming took 3 bases from V and 0 from J, leaving 6 bases between them. CDR1 and CDR2 from the germline V gene are KGHSH and LQKENI. The CDR3 sequence is 14 residues long. Written as DNA, the CDR3 is TGTGCCAGCTCACCGAGGGGCTCTGGAAACACCATATATTTT. Its protein product is CASSPRGSGNTIYF.

This chain links TRBV5-1 with TRBJ2-1; tentatively, D is TRBD2 (5 bases). V was clipped by 0 bases and J by 11 bases, with 12 bases between them. Per germline, CDR1 SGHRS and CDR2 YFSETQ. The CDR3 covers 13 residues. DNA of the CDR3: TGCGCCAGCAGCTTGGCCGGGAACCCCCAGCAGTTCTTC. Translation gives CASSLAGNPQQFF.

In its sample, this clonotype was seen a few times. This chain's CDR3 is CASSVTGTENYGYTF. The CDR3 region has the DNA TGTGCCAGCAGCGTAACGGGGACAGAGAACTATGGCTACACCTTC. This rearrangement joins TRBV9 to TRBJ1-2; 7 bases align to TRBD1. The CDR3 consists of 15 residues. The J segment lost 2 bases and the V segment lost 1 base, leaving 5 bases of the junction unmatched. Germline V lookup: CDR1 SGDLS, CDR2 YYNGEE. Together with reference TRBV9 and TRBJ1-2, the CDR3 gives the full variable domain: DSGVTQTPKHLITATGQRVTLRCSPRSGDLSVYWYQQSLDQGLQFLIQYYNGEERAKGNILERFSAQQFPDLHSELNLSSLELGDSALYFCASSVTGTENYGYTFGSGTRLTVV.

The gene calls are TRBV7-9 and TRBJ1-2; tentative D call: TRBD1 (5 bases). The germline V and J ends were trimmed by 5 bases and 8 bases, with 18 bases remaining between them. The germline V gene has CDR1 SEHNR and CDR2 FQNEAQ (reference sequence). This CDR3 has 14 amino acids. The DNA of the CDR3 is TGTGCCAGCAGCACCAGGGACCTTGTTGGAGGCTACACCTTC. This sequence encodes CASSTRDLVGGYTF.

The V gene is TRBV3-1, the J gene TRBJ1-1; possible D gene TRBD1, 5 bases. Germline V gene sequence: CDR1 LGHDT, CDR2 YNNKEL (reference sequence). The V and J ends lost 6 bases and 6 bases respectively, with 14 bases between them. The CDR3 is made up of 13 amino acids. The CDR3 protein is CASRRRGEAEAFF. The CDR3 bases are TGTGCCAGCAGACGGCGAGGGGAGGCTGAAGCTTTCTTT.

This clonotype came up many times. V gene TRBV11-2 combines with J gene TRBJ2-3; tentative D call: TRBD2 (7 bases). Trimming pared 1 base from V and 4 bases from J, leaving 21 bases between. Germline CDR1 and CDR2: SGHAT and FQNNGV. The CDR3 totals 18 residues. In DNA form, the CDR3 reads TGTGCCAGCAGCTTAGTTAGTTCCGGGGGGCCGCCAGCAGATACGCAGTATTTT. Its protein product is CASSLVSSGGPPADTQYF.

V gene TRBV29-1 combines with J gene TRBJ2-7, with 8 bases that match TRBD2. Germline loops: CDR1 SQVTM, CDR2 ANQGSEA. V shed 8 bases, J shed 6 bases, and the junction held 6 bases outside the gene matches. The CDR3 runs to 11 residues. The chain's CDR3 is CSSREGFEQYF. The CDR3 DNA sequence: TGCAGCTCCCGGGAGGGGTTCGAGCAGTACTTC.

This clonotype turned up a few times. The chain has TRBV20-1 and TRBJ2-7; 12 nucleotides agree with TRBD1. Trimming cost V 6 bases and J 3 bases; bases outside gene matches: 3. CDR1 and CDR2 from the germline V gene are DFQATT and SNEGSKA (reference sequence). The CDR3 runs 13 residues. Here the CDR3 reads CSAGDRGHYEQYF. As DNA, the CDR3 is TGCAGTGCCGGGGACAGGGGGCACTACGAGCAGTACTTC.

The J gene is TRBJ1-2, the V gene TRBV20-1, with D maybe TRBD1 (6 bases). The CDR3 consists of 16 residues. V lost 7 bases to trimming and J lost 5 bases, with 26 bases between them. CDR1 DFQATT and CDR2 SNEGSKA come from the germline V gene (reference sequence). The CDR3 bases are TGCAGTGTTGCAGGGGCAGCGGACGTTATGGGTTATGGCTACACCTTC. Protein sequence: CSVAGAADVMGYGYTF.

This clonotype was detected ten times or more. One junction end does not reproduce the germline sequence, and a read error may be involved. The chain carries TRBV5-1 and TRBJ2-7; D gene ambiguous. CDR3 length: 13 amino acids. Germline-derived CDR1 and CDR2 are SGHRS and YFSETQ. The CDR3 here is CASSFADPDRLDF. As DNA, the CDR3 is TGCGCCAGCAGCTTCGCAGACCCCGATAGGCTGGACTTC.

This chain uses TRBV3-1 with TRBJ2-1; a possible D gene is TRBD1 (5 bases). V was pared by 3 bases and J by 4 bases, with 13 bases between. The CDR3 has 15 residues. Germline V gene data show CDR1 as LGHDT and CDR2 as YNNKEL (reference sequence). CDR3 in amino acids: CASSQTLTVYNEQFF. CDR3 bases: TGTGCCAGCAGCCAGACCCTGACAGTGTACAATGAGCAGTTCTTC.

In this sample, this clonotype turned up a few times. The chain combines TRBV20-1 with TRBJ1-5, with 8 nucleotides matching TRBD1. Trimming removed 5 bases from V and 6 bases from J; junction bases left unmatched: 15. CDR3 length: 16 residues. Germline CDR1 DFQATT, CDR2 SNEGSKA (reference sequence). The chain's CDR3 is CSAWTTGQANAQPQHF. CDR3 bases: TGCAGTGCTTGGACCACGGGACAGGCCAATGCTCAGCCCCAGCATTTT.

The rearrangement uses TRBV27 and TRBJ1-5, with a possible D match to TRBD1 (5 bases). Trimming cost V 2 bases and J 3 bases, with 8 bases left between them. The CDR3 covers 14 residues. Looked up from germline, CDR1 is MNHEY and CDR2 is SMNVEV (reference sequence). The CDR3 sequence is CASSLDRFNQPQHF. Here the CDR3 DNA reads TGTGCCAGCAGTTTAGACAGATTCAATCAGCCCCAGCATTTT.

The V call is TRBV20-1, the J call TRBJ2-7, with 7 positions matching TRBD2. CDR1 and CDR2 (germline): DFQATT, SNEGSKA (reference sequence). The CDR3 sequence is 14 residues long. The ends lost 3 bases at V and 0 bases at J; junction bases unmatched: 5. The CDR3 DNA reads as TGCAGTGCTAGTTCCGGGGGGAGCTCCTACGAGCAGTACTTC. The encoded protein is CSASSGGSSYEQYF.

The chain has TRBV6-5 and TRBJ1-1; 12 bases agree with TRBD1. CDR3 length equals 14 residues. Germline CDR1 reads MNHEY; CDR2 reads SVGAGI. V lost 5 bases and J lost 11; bases outside the gene matches: 9. DNA of the CDR3: TGTGCCAGCAGTCAAGGGGACAGGGGGCCGAGGGCTTTCTTT. This encodes CASSQGDRGPRAFF.

The chain carries TRBV7-9 and TRBJ2-7; D unclear. Trimming took off 5 bases at V and 5 bases at J, with 13 bases between the two ends. The CDR3 sequence is 13 residues long. The V gene's germline CDR1 is SEHNR and CDR2 FQNEAQ (reference sequence). The CDR3 spells CASSAGPRDEQYF. The CDR3 nucleotides are TGTGCCAGCAGCGCCGGGCCCCGGGACGAGCAGTACTTC.